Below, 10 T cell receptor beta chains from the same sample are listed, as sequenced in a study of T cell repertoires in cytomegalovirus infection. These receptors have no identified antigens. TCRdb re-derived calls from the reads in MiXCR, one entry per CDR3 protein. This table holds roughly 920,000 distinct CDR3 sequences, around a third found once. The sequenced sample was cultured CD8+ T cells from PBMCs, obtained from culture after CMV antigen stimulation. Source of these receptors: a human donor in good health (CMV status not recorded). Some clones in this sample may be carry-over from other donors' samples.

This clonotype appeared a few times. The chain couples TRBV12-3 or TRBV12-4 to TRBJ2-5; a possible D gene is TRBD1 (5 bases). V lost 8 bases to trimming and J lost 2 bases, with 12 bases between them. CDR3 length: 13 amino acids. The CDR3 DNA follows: TGTGCCAGCCAAGGAGCAGGGCAAGAGACCCAGTACTTC. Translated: CASQGAGQETQYF.

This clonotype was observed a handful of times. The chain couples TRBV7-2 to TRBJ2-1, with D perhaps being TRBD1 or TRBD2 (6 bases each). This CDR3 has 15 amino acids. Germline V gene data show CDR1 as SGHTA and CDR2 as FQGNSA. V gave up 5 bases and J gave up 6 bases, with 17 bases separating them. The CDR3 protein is CASSRRGGQANEQFF. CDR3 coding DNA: TGTGCCAGCAGCCGCAGGGGAGGACAAGCCAATGAGCAGTTCTTC.

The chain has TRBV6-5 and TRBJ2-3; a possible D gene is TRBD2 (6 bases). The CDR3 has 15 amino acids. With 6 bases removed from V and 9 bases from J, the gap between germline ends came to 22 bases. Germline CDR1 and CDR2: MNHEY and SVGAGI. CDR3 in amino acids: CASRTGLNKGRTQYF. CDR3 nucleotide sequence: TGTGCCAGCAGGACCGGGCTGAATAAGGGGAGGACGCAGTATTTT.

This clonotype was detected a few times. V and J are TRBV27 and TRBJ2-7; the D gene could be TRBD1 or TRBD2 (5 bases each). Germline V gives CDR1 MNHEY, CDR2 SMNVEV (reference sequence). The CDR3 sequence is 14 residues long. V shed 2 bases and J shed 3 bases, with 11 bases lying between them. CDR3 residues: CASSLKGTHYEQYF. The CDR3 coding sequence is TGTGCCAGCAGTTTAAAGGGGACCCACTACGAGCAGTACTTC.

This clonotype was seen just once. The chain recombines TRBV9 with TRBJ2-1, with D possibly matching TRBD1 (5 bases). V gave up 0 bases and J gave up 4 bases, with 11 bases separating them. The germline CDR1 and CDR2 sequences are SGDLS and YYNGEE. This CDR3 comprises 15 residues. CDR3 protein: CASSVVGAAYNEQFF. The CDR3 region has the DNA TGTGCCAGCAGCGTAGTAGGGGCGGCATACAATGAGCAGTTCTTC. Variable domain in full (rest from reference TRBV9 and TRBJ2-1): DSGVTQTPKHLITATGQRVTLRCSPRSGDLSVYWYQQSLDQGLQFLIQYYNGEERAKGNILERFSAQQFPDLHSELNLSSLELGDSALYFCASSVVGAAYNEQFFGPGTRLTVL.

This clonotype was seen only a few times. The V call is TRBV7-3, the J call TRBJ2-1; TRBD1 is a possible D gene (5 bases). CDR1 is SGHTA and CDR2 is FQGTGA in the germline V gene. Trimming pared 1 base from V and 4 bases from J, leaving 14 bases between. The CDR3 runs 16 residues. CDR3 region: CASSLSQGPFYNEQFF. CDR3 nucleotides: TGTGCCAGCAGCTTAAGCCAGGGTCCCTTTTACAATGAGCAGTTCTTC. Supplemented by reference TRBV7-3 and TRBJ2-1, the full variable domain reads GAGVSQTPSNKVTEKGKYVELRCDPISGHTALYWYRQSLGQGPEFLIYFQGTGAADDSGLPNDRFFAVRPEGSVSTLKIQRTERGDSAVYLCASSLSQGPFYNEQFFGPGTRLTVL.

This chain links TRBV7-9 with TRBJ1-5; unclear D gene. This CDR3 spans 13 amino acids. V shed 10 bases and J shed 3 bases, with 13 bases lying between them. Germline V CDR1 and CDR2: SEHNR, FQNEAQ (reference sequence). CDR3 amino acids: CATDGGYNQPQHF. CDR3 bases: TGTGCCACCGATGGAGGTTACAATCAGCCCCAGCATTTT.

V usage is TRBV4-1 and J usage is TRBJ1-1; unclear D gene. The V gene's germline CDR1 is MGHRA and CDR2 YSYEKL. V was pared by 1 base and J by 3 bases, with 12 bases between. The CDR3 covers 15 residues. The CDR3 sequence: CASSQVTALDTEAFF. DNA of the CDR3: TGCGCCAGCAGCCAAGTAACGGCCCTCGACACTGAAGCTTTCTTT.

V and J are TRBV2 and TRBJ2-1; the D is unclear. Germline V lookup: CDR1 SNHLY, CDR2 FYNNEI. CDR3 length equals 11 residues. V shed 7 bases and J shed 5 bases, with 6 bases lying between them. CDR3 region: CASNIDNEQFF. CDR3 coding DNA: TGTGCCAGCAATATAGACAATGAGCAGTTCTTC.

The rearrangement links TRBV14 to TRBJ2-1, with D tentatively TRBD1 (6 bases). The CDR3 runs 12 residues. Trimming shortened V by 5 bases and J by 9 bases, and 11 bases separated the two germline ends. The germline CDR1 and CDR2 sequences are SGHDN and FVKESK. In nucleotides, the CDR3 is TGTGCCAGCAGCACAACAGGGTTTGAGCAGTTCTTC. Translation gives CASSTTGFEQFF.